This TCR beta chain stems from a study of T cell responses to AZD1222 COVID-19 vaccine. In regard to this clone: What it recognizes is unknown.

Points from the study as a whole: Spike-specific TCR depth and breadth grew after two AZD1222 doses. Unmutated variant regions are reportedly the target of nearly half of TCRs that are spike-specific. It was only after the peak T cell response that any repertoires were sampled.

Assay: immunoSEQ multiplex PCR; the TCRdb copy retains only in-frame clones and omits some. The sample consists of tens of thousands of clones, roughly 88% of them appearing once. Trimming removed 2 bases from V and 6 bases from J, with 8 bases in between. Per the germline V gene, CDR1 is SGHTA and CDR2 is FQGNSA. There are 14 residues in the CDR3. The V gene is TRBV7-2, the J gene TRBJ1-6; D gene ambiguous. Here the sequenced sample was peripheral blood, taken 28 days after the second AZD1222 dose. The receptor's source is an adult who received the AZD1222 COVID-19 vaccine. This chain's CDR3 is CASSLLGFNSPLHF. CDR3 DNA: TGTGCCAGCAGCTTACTGGGGTTTAATTCACCCCTCCACTTT.